The present T cell receptor beta chain was sequenced within a study of blood T cell repertoires in COVID-19. This CDR3 comprises 14 residues. Trimming stripped 0 bases from V and 2 bases from J, with 9 bases between. CDR1 is GTSNPN and CDR2 is SVGIG in the germline V gene (reference sequence). Profiled with immunoSEQ multiplex PCR; TCRdb holds only in-frame clones, not every one. Here the sample spans some 48,000 clones, under 90% being singletons. The chain recombines TRBV30 with TRBJ2-3, with D perhaps matching TRBD2 (6 bases). Material: peripheral blood. The clonotype was recovered from a human donor in a cohort sampled during active COVID-19. CDR3 in DNA: TGTGCCTGGAGTGTTGGGACTTTCACAGATACGCAGTATTTT. Translated, it gives CAWSVGTFTDTQYF.